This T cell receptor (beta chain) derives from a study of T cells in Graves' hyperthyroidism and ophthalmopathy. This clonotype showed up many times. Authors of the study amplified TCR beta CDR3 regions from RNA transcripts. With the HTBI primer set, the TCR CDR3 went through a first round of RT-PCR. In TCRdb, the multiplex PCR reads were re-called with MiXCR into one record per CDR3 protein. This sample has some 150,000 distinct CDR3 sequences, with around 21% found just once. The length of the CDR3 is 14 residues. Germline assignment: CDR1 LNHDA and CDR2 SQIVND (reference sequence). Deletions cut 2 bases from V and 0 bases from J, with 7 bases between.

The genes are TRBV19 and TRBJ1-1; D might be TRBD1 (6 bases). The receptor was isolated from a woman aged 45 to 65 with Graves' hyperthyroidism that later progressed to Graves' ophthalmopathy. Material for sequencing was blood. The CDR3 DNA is TGTGCCAGTAGTATAAGGGGGATGAACACTGAAGCTTTCTTT. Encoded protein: CASSIRGMNTEAFF. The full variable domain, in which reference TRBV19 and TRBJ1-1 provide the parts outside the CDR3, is DGGITQSPKYLFRKEGQNVTLSCEQNLNHDAMYWYRQDPGQGLRLIYYSQIVNDFQKGDIAEGYSVSREKKESFPLTVTSAQKNPTAFYLCASSIRGMNTEAFFGQGTRLTVV.